This T cell receptor (beta chain) was identified during a study of CD8+CD57+ T cells in acquired aplastic anemia. Study-level information: Sorting CD4+ and CD8+ cells gave DNA averaging 3.2 ug. General study results and limits: Twenty-nine CD8+ CDR3 sequences were shared between patients and controls.

A few counts support this clonotype. The antigen is unknown. The germline CDR1 and CDR2 sequences are SGDLS and YYNGEE. This CDR3 region has 13 residues. Deletions cut 6 bases from V and 3 bases from J, with 9 bases between. Genomic DNA provided the template from which TCR beta VDJ and CDR3 profiles were obtained. TCRdb redid the calling of the reads with MiXCR, one entry per CDR3 protein. The sample records some 160,000 distinct CDR3 sequences, less than 50% being singletons. The sequenced patients had an expansion of CD8+CD57+ cells seen by flow cytometry. There were no patients without severe acquired aplastic anemia.

Sequenced material: sorted CD4+, CD8+, or CD8+CD57+ T cells (not recorded which) from PBMCs. The J gene is TRBJ2-2, the V gene TRBV9; the D is unclear. The receptor was isolated from a human donor with aplastic anemia. This CDR3 is CASTGADTGELFF. Written as DNA, the CDR3 is TGTGCCAGCACTGGTGCTGACACCGGGGAGCTGTTTTTT.